Presented here are 21 T cell receptor beta chains from one specimen sequenced in a study of blood T cell repertoires in COVID-19. TCRdb keeps only in-frame clones here, not all; method: immunoSEQ multiplex PCR. This sample carries fewer than 75,000 clones, 85% to 90% of them seen once, and the ten largest clones take 5.5% to 8.5%. The sequenced sample was peripheral blood. The source is a man aged 45-65 years with active COVID-19.

The chain carries TRBV19 and TRBJ2-2; 11 nucleotides align to TRBD2. The CDR3 extends over 20 amino acids. The J segment lost 0 bases and the V segment lost 5 bases, leaving 14 bases of the junction unmatched. Per the germline V gene, CDR1 is LNHDA and CDR2 is SQIVND (reference sequence). For the CDR3, the DNA is TGTGCCAGTAGTCCCTTGGGACTGGGTAGCGGGGGGGCGAACACCGGGGAGCTGTTTTTT. It is translated as CASSPLGLGSGGANTGELFF.

The chain has TRBV5-1 and TRBJ1-3; D may be TRBD1 (6 bases). Germline CDR1 and CDR2: SGHRS and YFSETQ. V lost 0 bases to trimming and J lost 2 bases, with 9 bases between them. The CDR3 runs to 15 residues. The CDR3 loop is CASSLVQGTGNTIYF. In DNA form, the CDR3 reads TGCGCCAGCAGCTTGGTCCAGGGGACTGGAAACACCATATATTTT. The variable domain in full, with the rest retrieved from reference TRBV5-1 and TRBJ1-3, is KAGVTQTPRYLIKTRGQQVTLSCSPISGHRSVSWYQQTPGQGLQFLFEYFSETQRNKGNFPGRFSGRQFSNSRSEMNVSTLELGDSALYLCASSLVQGTGNTIYFGEGSWLTVV.

V and J are TRBV3-1 (or the pseudogene TRBV3-2) and TRBJ2-5, with 14 bases fitting TRBD2. Looked up from germline, CDR1 is LGHDT and CDR2 is YNNKEL (reference sequence). This CDR3 region has 17 residues. After removal of 0 bases from V and 5 bases from J, the junction contained 5 bases not matched to a gene. CDR3 residues: CASSQDWGLAGVETQYF. CDR3 nucleotide sequence: TGTGCCAGCAGCCAAGATTGGGGACTAGCGGGGGTGGAGACCCAGTACTTC.

The V call is TRBV5-4, the J call TRBJ2-3, with D hard to call. Germline CDR1 is SGHNT and CDR2 is YYREEE (reference sequence). Trimming stripped 1 base from V and 2 bases from J, with 14 bases between. The CDR3 sequence is 16 residues long. Here the CDR3 reads CASSLYSSVATDTQYF. The DNA of the CDR3 is TGTGCCAGCAGCTTGTATTCTAGTGTCGCCACAGATACGCAGTATTTT.

This chain uses TRBV2 with TRBJ2-3; maybe TRBD1 (5 bases). The CDR3 has 15 residues. The V end was cut by 4 bases, the J end by 3 bases, with 14 bases between. CDR1 SNHLY and CDR2 FYNNEI come from the germline V gene. CDR3 sequence reads: CASSVRGWATDTQYF. DNA for the CDR3: TGTGCCAGCAGTGTAAGGGGTTGGGCGACAGATACGCAGTATTTT.

The V and J genes are TRBV18 and TRBJ1-2; 7 positions agree with TRBD1. This CDR3 spans 15 amino acids. CDR1 and CDR2 from the germline V gene are KGHSH and LQKENI. Trimming cost V 1 base and J 8 bases; bases outside gene matches: 10. The CDR3 reads CASSPLSDRAGGYTF. CDR3 nucleotides: TGTGCCAGCTCACCACTAAGTGACAGGGCGGGCGGCTACACCTTC.

The chain joins TRBV9 to TRBJ2-7; TRBD2 matches at 8 bases. This CDR3 is 14 amino acids long. V dropped 0 bases and J dropped 3; count of bases not matched to a gene: 2. Germline CDR1 is SGDLS and CDR2 is YYNGEE. CDR3 sequence: CASSVAGRDYEQYF. The CDR3 DNA follows: TGTGCCAGCAGCGTAGCCGGGAGGGACTACGAGCAGTACTTC.

CDR3 nucleotides: TGTGCCAGCAGCCCTAGCGGGAGCTCCTACGAGCAGTACGTC. The encoded protein is CASSPSGSSYEQYV. This rearrangement joins TRBV5-4 to TRBJ2-7, with 10 bases lining up with TRBD2. There are 14 residues in the CDR3. The V gene end was trimmed by 4 bases and the J gene end by 0 bases; junction bases not matched to a gene: 1. From germline, CDR1 is SGHNT and CDR2 YYREEE (reference sequence).

This chain connects TRBV23-1 to TRBJ1-1; TRBD1 matches at 7 bases. TRBV23-1 belongs to the ORF category, with a function that is uncertain. CDR3 length equals 16 residues. The J segment lost 2 bases and the V segment lost 2 bases, leaving 8 bases of the junction unmatched. This CDR3 is CASSQEPGQLNTEAFF. Written as DNA, the CDR3 is TGCGCCAGCAGTCAAGAACCGGGACAGCTAAACACTGAAGCTTTCTTT.

The chain is built from TRBV3-1 (or the pseudogene TRBV3-2) and TRBJ2-7, with 9 bases identical to TRBD2. The V and J ends lost 4 bases and 3 bases, in that order; junction bases with no gene match: 7. The CDR3 is 15 residues long. Per germline, CDR1 LGHDT and CDR2 YNNKEL (reference sequence). CDR3 in DNA: TGTGCCAGCAGCCCCAGTAGCGGGGGCTACTACGAGCAGTACTTC. Amino acids: CASSPSSGGYYEQYF.

The chain recombines TRBV7-2 with TRBJ2-6; possible D gene TRBD2, 5 bases. Per the germline V gene, CDR1 is SGHTA and CDR2 is FQGNSA. This CDR3 is 20 amino acids long. Trimming stripped 0 bases from V and 0 bases from J, with 18 bases between. The CDR3 region has the DNA TGTGCCAGCAGCTTAGCGACGGTCGTCGGACTGTTCTCTGGGGCCAACGTCCTGACTTTC. This gives the protein CASSLATVVGLFSGANVLTF.

This clone was counted only a few times. The chain links TRBV3-1 (or the pseudogene TRBV3-2) to TRBJ1-2; possibly TRBD1 for D (5 bases). The CDR3 totals 12 residues. Trimming pared 4 bases from V and 6 bases from J, leaving 9 bases between. Germline CDR1 LGHDT, CDR2 YNNKEL (reference sequence). CDR3: CASSPGEHGYTF. The CDR3 coding sequence is TGTGCCAGCAGCCCGGGGGAGCATGGCTACACCTTC.

The rearrangement links TRBV4-2 to TRBJ2-5; 12 bases agree with TRBD2. The germline gives CDR1 LGHNA, CDR2 YNFKEQ. The V and J ends lost 0 bases and 5 bases, in that order; junction bases with no gene match: 1. CDR3 length equals 15 residues. CDR3 in DNA: TGTGCCAGCAGCCAAGAGACTAGCGGGGGTGAGACCCAGTACTTC. Translated, it gives CASSQETSGGETQYF.

This chain's CDR3 is CASSRWDTSSSGNTIYF. CDR3 DNA sequence: TGTGCCAGCAGCAGATGGGACACTTCCTCCTCTGGAAACACCATATATTTT. J is TRBJ1-3 and V is TRBV9; perhaps TRBD1 as D (6 bases). Trimming took 4 bases from V and 0 from J, leaving 17 bases between them. The CDR3 loop spans 17 amino acids. Germline CDR1 reads SGDLS; CDR2 reads YYNGEE.

This sequence joins TRBV3-1 (or the pseudogene TRBV3-2) and TRBJ2-7, with TRBD1 as a possible D gene (6 bases). V gave up 1 base and J gave up 4 bases, with 11 bases separating them. The CDR3 is 14 amino acids. From germline, CDR1 is LGHDT and CDR2 YNNKEL (reference sequence). For the CDR3, the DNA is TGTGCCAGCAGCCAAGTTGGGACAACATACGAGCAGTACTTC. This translates into CASSQVGTTYEQYF.

V usage is TRBV6-6 and J usage is TRBJ1-5; D unclear. CDR3 length equals 13 residues. Trimming cost V 6 bases and J 3 bases, with 9 bases left between them. In germline, CDR1 is MNHNY, CDR2 SVGAGI (reference sequence). For the CDR3, the DNA is TGTGCCAGCAGGAAGGAGCCCAATCAGCCCCAGCATTTT. This encodes CASRKEPNQPQHF.

The rearrangement joins TRBV11-3 to TRBJ1-1; a weak D match, TRBD1 (5 bases). This CDR3 comprises 13 residues. V was cut by 3 bases and J by 1 base, with 6 bases left in between. Germline V lookup: CDR1 SGHNT, CDR2 YENEEA. The CDR3 coding sequence is TGTGCCAGCAGCTTTACAGGGAACACTGAAGCTTTCTTT. This codes for CASSFTGNTEAFF.

The chain employs TRBV28 and TRBJ1-4; D possibly corresponds to TRBD1 (5 bases). This CDR3 is built from 14 residues. The V gene's germline CDR1 is MDHEN and CDR2 SYDVKM. The ends were cut back, 4 bases at V and 5 bases at J, with 11 bases in the middle. CDR3 amino acids: CASSSLRGNEKLFF. The CDR3 region has the DNA TGTGCCAGCAGTTCCCTAAGGGGAAATGAAAAACTGTTTTTT.

The chain joins TRBV6-5 to TRBJ1-1; possible D gene TRBD1, 5 bases. The CDR3 covers 12 residues. CDR1 and CDR2 from the germline V gene are MNHEY and SVGAGI. The V gene lost 6 bases and the J gene lost 0 bases, with 5 bases spanning the gap. Here the CDR3 reads CASRTVNTEAFF. As DNA, the CDR3 is TGTGCCAGCAGGACAGTGAACACTGAAGCTTTCTTT.

The rearrangement joins TRBV21-1 to TRBJ2-3; TRBD2, the table's D call, lacks a check against the DNA. TRBV21-1 is shown as a pseudogene. This CDR3 is 13 amino acids long. CDR3 nucleotide sequence: TGTGCCAAGGGGGGGGGCGTCGCAGATACGCAGTATTTT. Translation: CAKGGGVADTQYF.

V gene TRBV12-3 or TRBV12-4 combines with J gene TRBJ2-3, with D unresolved. The CDR3 consists of 13 residues. Deletions cut 4 bases from V and 3 bases from J, with 8 bases between. CDR3 amino acids: CASSSPFTDTQYF. The CDR3 region has the DNA TGTGCCAGCAGTTCTCCCTTTACAGATACGCAGTATTTT.